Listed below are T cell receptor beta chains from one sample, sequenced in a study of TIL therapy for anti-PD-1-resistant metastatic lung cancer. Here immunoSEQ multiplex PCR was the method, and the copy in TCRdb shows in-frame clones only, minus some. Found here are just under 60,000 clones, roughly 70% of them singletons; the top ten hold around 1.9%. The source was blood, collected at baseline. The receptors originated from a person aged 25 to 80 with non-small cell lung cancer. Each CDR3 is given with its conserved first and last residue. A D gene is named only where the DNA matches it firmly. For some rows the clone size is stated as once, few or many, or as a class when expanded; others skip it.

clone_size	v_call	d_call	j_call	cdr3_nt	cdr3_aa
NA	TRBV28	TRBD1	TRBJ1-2	TGTGCCAGCAGTTTGGGACAGGGGGCTGGCTACACCTTC	CASSLGQGAGYTF
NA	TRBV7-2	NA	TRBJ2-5	TGTGCCAGCAGCTTAGAGGGTGGTCTCGGGACCCAGTACTTC	CASSLEGGLGTQYF
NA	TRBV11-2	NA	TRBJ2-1	TGTGCCAGCAGCTTAGATCGCAGAGAGCAGTTCTTC	CASSLDRREQFF
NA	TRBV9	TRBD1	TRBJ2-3	TGTGCCAGCAGCGTAGTCCCGACAGGGATAGCAGATACGCAGTATTTT	CASSVVPTGIADTQYF
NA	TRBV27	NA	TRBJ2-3	TGTGCCAGCAGTTTAAAGGGCGGGCCAGATACGCAGTATTTT	CASSLKGGPDTQYF
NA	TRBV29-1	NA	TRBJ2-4	TGCAGCGTTGAAGTTTTTCAGGGAGACATTCAGTACTTC	CSVEVFQGDIQYF
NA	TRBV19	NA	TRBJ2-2	TGTGCCAGTAGTATTTTCATACGCACCGGGGAGCTGTTTTTT	CASSIFIRTGELFF
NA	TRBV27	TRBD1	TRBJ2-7	TGTGCCAGCAGTTTCGGACAGGGAAGCTCCTACGAGCAGTACTTC	CASSFGQGSSYEQYF
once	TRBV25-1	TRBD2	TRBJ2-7	TGTGCCAGCAGTGAATATACTAGCGGGAGTTACGAGCAGTACTTC	CASSEYTSGSYEQYF
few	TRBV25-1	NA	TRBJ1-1	TGTGCCAGCAGTACTCCAGGACGGGCGAACACTGAAGCTTTCTTT	CASSTPGRANTEAFF
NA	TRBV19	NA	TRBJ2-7	TGTGCCAGTAGCACCGGGGACCACTACGAGCAGTACTTC	CASSTGDHYEQYF
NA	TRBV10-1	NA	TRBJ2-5	TGCGCCAGCAGTGCTGGGGCACAAGAGACCCAGTACTTC	CASSAGAQETQYF
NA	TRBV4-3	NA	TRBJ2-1	TGCGCCAGCAGCCTCCGGGACTATGAGCAGTTCTTC	CASSLRDYEQFF
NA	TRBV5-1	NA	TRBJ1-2	TGCGCCAGCAGCGCCGCGGACGTGTCCGAGAACTATGGCTACACCTTC	CASSAADVSENYGYTF
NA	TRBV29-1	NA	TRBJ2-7	TGCAGCGGAATTAGCTGGAACTACGAGCAGTACTTC	CSGISWNYEQYF
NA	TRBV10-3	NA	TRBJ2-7	TGTGCCATCAGTGAGGGTTACAGGGCATTCGAGCAGTACTTC	CAISEGYRAFEQYF
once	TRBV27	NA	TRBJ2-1	TGTGCCAGCAGTTTTCTTGCGCACCCATACAATGAGCAGTTCTTC	CASSFLAHPYNEQFF
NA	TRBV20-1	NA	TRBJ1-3	TGCAGTTCCTCCCTCGGAAACACCATATATTTT	CSSSLGNTIYF
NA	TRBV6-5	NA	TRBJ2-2	TGTGCCAGCAGTTACACGACAGCCTCCCAGGAGCTGTTTTTT	CASSYTTASQELFF
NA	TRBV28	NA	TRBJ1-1	TGTGCCAGCAGTTTGCACTCGAACACTGAAGCTTTCTTT	CASSLHSNTEAFF
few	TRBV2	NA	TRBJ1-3	TGTGCCAGCAGCCCCAACAGAGACACCATATATTTT	CASSPNRDTIYF
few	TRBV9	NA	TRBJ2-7	TGTGCCAGCAGCCCACAGACAGGTAATGTTAACGAGCAGTACTTC	CASSPQTGNVNEQYF
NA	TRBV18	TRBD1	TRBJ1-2	TGTGCCAGCTCAGCGTCCCGGGACAGCGACTATGGCTACACCTTC	CASSASRDSDYGYTF
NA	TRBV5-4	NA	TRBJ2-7	TGTGCCAGCAGCTTGGGGCGGGACCTACCCTACGAGCAGTACTTC	CASSLGRDLPYEQYF
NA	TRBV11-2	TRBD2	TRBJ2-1	TGTGCCAGCAGCGTAGGGCTAGCGGGAGCGTATGAGCAGTTCTTC	CASSVGLAGAYEQFF
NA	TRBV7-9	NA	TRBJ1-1	TGTGCCAGCAGCTTAGGGGATGTGGGGAGCACTGAAGCTTTCTTT	CASSLGDVGSTEAFF
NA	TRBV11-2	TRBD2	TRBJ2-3	TGTGCCAGCAGCCCTAGCGGGAGTTCCACAGATACGCAGTATTTT	CASSPSGSSTDTQYF
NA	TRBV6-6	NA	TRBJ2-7	TGTGCCAGCAGTTACTCCAGTTTAAAGGATCCCTACGAGCAGTACTTC	CASSYSSLKDPYEQYF
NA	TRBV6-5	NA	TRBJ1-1	TGTGCCAGCAGTTACTCGGAAGGCGGCACTGAAGCTTTCTTT	CASSYSEGGTEAFF
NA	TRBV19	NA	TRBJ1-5	TGTGCCAGTAGTATCATGGCAGGGGTAGATCAGCCCCAGCATTTT	CASSIMAGVDQPQHF
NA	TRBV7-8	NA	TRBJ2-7	TGTGCCAGCAGCTTAGGAGGACTATCCTACGAGCAGTACTTC	CASSLGGLSYEQYF
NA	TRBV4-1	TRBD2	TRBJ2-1	TGCGCCAGCAGCCAAGATAGCGGGAGGAGTTACAATGAGCAGTTCTTC	CASSQDSGRSYNEQFF
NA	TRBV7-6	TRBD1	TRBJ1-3	TGTGCCAGCAGCCCCACAGGGGGCTTTGGAAACACCATATATTTT	CASSPTGGFGNTIYF
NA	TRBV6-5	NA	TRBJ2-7	TGTGCCAGCAGTCGGACGGACAGCTACGAGCAGTACTTC	CASSRTDSYEQYF
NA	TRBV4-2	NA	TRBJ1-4	TGTGCCAGCAGCCAGGGGGGGCCAACTAATGAAAAACTGTTTTTT	CASSQGGPTNEKLFF
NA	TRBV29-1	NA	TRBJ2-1	TGCAGCGTTGTTACCCGCCACGTTACGGATGAGCAGTTCTTC	CSVVTRHVTDEQFF
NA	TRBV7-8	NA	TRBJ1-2	TGTGCCAGCAGCTTAACGTTTGGTGGGGGCTACACCTTC	CASSLTFGGGYTF
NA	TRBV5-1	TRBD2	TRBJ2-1	TGCGCCAGCAGCTTCACTAGCGGGAGCCAGTACAATGAGCAGTTCTTC	CASSFTSGSQYNEQFF
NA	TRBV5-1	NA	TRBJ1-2	TGCGCCAGCAGCTTACAGGGCTATGGCTACACCTTC	CASSLQGYGYTF
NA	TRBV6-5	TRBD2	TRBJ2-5	TGTGCCAGCAGAACCGGGACTAGCGGGGCGGAGACCCAGTACTTC	CASRTGTSGAETQYF
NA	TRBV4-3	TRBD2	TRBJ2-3	TGCGCCAGCAGCCAGGGACTAGCTTCCGATACGCAGTATTTT	CASSQGLASDTQYF
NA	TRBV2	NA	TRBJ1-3	TGTGCCAGCAGTGGGGGCAGGGATGGAAACACCATATATTTT	CASSGGRDGNTIYF
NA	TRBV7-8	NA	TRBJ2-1	TGTGCCAGCAGCTTATTCTCTGGCAATGAGCAGTTCTTC	CASSLFSGNEQFF
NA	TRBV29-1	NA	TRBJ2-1	TGCAGCGTTGACGGCGGGGTCCCGGTCCCTGAGCAGTTCTTC	CSVDGGVPVPEQFF
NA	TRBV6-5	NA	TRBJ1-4	TGTGCCAGCAGTTACGACAGCAGGCATGAAAAACTGTTTTTT	CASSYDSRHEKLFF
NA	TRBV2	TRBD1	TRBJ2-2	TGTGCCAGCAGAGGGAGCAGGGGGACCGGGGAGCTGTTTTTT	CASRGSRGTGELFF
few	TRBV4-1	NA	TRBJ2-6	TGCGCCAGCAGCCCGTACTCTGGGGCCAACGTCCTGACTTTC	CASSPYSGANVLTF